This T cell receptor (beta chain) is from a study of blood T cell repertoires in COVID-19. The overall study: The United States, Italy and Spain were the sources of the acute and convalescent COVID-19 samples. PBMCs, B-cell-depleted T cells, or T cells were the source of the cDNA or gDNA that made up the material.

Germline CDR1 reads KGHDR; CDR2 reads SFDVKD. The V end was cut by 0 bases, the J end by 3 bases, with 7 bases between. The CDR3 is 14 amino acids. Per the original data handling: Scientists estimated how many nucleated cells there were by amplifying reference gene primers. Assay: immunoSEQ multiplex PCR; the TCRdb copy retains only in-frame clones and omits some. The DNA gave D and trimming, while V, J and clone size come from that table. The sample yields over 95,000 clones, about 85% seen once. This clone was detected once. This TCR derives from a man in his forties or fifties with acute or convalescent COVID-19. The V and J genes are TRBV24-1 and TRBJ1-2; D perhaps matches TRBD1 (5 bases). Sequencing was done on a sample of peripheral blood. The DNA for the CDR3 is TGTGCCACCAGTGATTTGAACAGGTACTATGGCTACACCTTC. Translated: CATSDLNRYYGYTF.